The next 24 T cell receptor beta chains were all read from a single sample in a study of cytomegalovirus exposure and HLA in healthy donors. Primers included in the PCR were 60 Vbeta and 13 Jbeta primers. Measured with immunoSEQ multiplex PCR; TCRdb has only the in-frame clones, and not every one. Altogether hundreds of thousands of clones are present, about 89% being singletons, with the ten largest covering 1%. Sequencing was carried out using PBMCs. The origin of the receptors is a woman aged 18-30 years in good health and CMV-seronegative.

Only a few counts were recorded for this clone. This rearrangement joins TRBV18 to TRBJ2-7, with a weak D call TRBD1 (5 bases). Trimming took 5 bases from V and 7 from J, leaving 15 bases between them. Germline V CDR1 and CDR2: KGHSH, LQKENI. This CDR3 has 13 residues. The CDR3 reads CASSSPSRAEQYF. DNA for the CDR3: TGTGCCAGCTCATCTCCGAGCAGGGCAGAGCAGTACTTC.

CDR3 nucleotide sequence: TGCGCCAGCAGCTTGGGTAGACAGGGGCAAGAGCAGTACTTC. Protein: CASSLGRQGQEQYF. The chain employs TRBV5-1 and TRBJ2-7; 8 nucleotides line up with TRBD1. The ends lost 0 bases at V and 7 bases at J; junction bases unmatched: 6. CDR3 length: 14 residues. From germline, CDR1 is SGHRS and CDR2 YFSETQ.

This chain uses TRBV7-2 with TRBJ1-5; D uncertain. V shed 2 bases and J shed 5 bases, with 7 bases lying between them. CDR1 SGHTA and CDR2 FQGNSA come from the germline V gene. The CDR3 is made up of 13 amino acids. The CDR3 region has the DNA TGTGCCAGCAGCTTATTTGCGGATCAGCCCCAGCATTTT. Protein: CASSLFADQPQHF.

In this sample, this clone turned up once. The J gene is TRBJ2-1, the V gene TRBV5-1; 14 positions agree with TRBD2. Germline values: CDR1 SGHRS, CDR2 YFSETQ. Trimming took 4 bases from V and 2 from J; bases not matched to a gene: 2. The CDR3 covers 16 residues. For the CDR3, the DNA is TGCGCCAGCAGCCCGGGACTAGCGGGAGCCTACAATGAGCAGTTCTTC. Its protein product is CASSPGLAGAYNEQFF.

The V call is TRBV6-6, the J call TRBJ2-5, with D perhaps TRBD1 (6 bases). Trimming stripped 6 bases from V and 1 base from J, with 9 bases between. This CDR3 has 13 residues. Germline CDR1 is MNHNY and CDR2 is SVGAGI (reference sequence). The CDR3 spells CASRRGSQETQYF. CDR3 DNA sequence: TGTGCCAGCAGGAGGGGGAGCCAAGAGACCCAGTACTTC.

CDR3 sequence: CASSLSRDRGYQPQHF. CDR3 DNA sequence: TGTGCCAGCAGCTTAAGTCGGGACAGGGGGTATCAGCCCCAGCATTTT. The rearrangement uses TRBV7-8 and TRBJ1-5; 11 nucleotides agree with TRBD1. The germline V gene encodes CDR1 SGHVS and CDR2 FQNEAQ. CDR3 size: 16 residues. Losses at the gene ends were 2 bases for V and 5 bases for J; bases not matched to a gene: 5.

This rearrangement joins TRBV21-1 to TRBJ1-1. TRBV21-1 is recorded as a pseudogene. This CDR3 has 14 amino acids. CDR3 DNA: TGTGCCAGCAGCAAAGGACGGAGAAACACTGAAGCTTTCTTT. The encoded protein is CASSKGRRNTEAFF.

The chain combines TRBV10-3 with TRBJ2-2; TRBD2 agrees at 9 bases. The CDR3 has 16 residues. V lost 2 bases, J lost 4 bases, and 5 bases stayed unmatched. Germline V gene data show CDR1 as ENHRY and CDR2 as SYGVKD. The DNA for the CDR3 is TGTGCCATCAGTGAGCTGGGACTAGCATTCACCGGGGAGCTGTTTTTT. It encodes CAISELGLAFTGELFF.

Only a few counts were recorded for this clone. The rearrangement links TRBV21-1 to TRBJ2-2; no DNA check was done on the table's D call, TRBD2. TRBV21-1 is listed as a pseudogene. The CDR3 has 19 amino acids. In DNA, the CDR3 is TGTGCCAGCAGCAAAATGAGGTCAGCGGGAGGGCTGTGTAACGGGGAGCTGTTTTTT. Its translation is CASSKMRSAGGLCNGELFF.

The rearrangement links TRBV5-1 to TRBJ2-3; 13 bases map to TRBD2. V lost 4 bases to trimming and J lost 6 bases; unmatched junction nucleotides: 8. Per the germline V gene, CDR1 is SGHRS and CDR2 is YFSETQ. There are 16 residues in the CDR3. CDR3 nucleotide sequence: TGCGCCAGCAGCCTAACTAGCGGGGGGGCTTCGGATACGCAGTATTTT. Protein sequence: CASSLTSGGASDTQYF.

V gene TRBV19 combines with J gene TRBJ1-5; D possibly corresponds to TRBD1 (6 bases). This CDR3 spans 14 amino acids. Germline V lookup: CDR1 LNHDA, CDR2 SQIVND (reference sequence). The V and J ends lost 8 bases and 6 bases respectively, with 17 bases between them. The CDR3 DNA sequence: TGTGCCAGTGGGCCGTGGGGGCAAGGTCAGCCCCAGCATTTT. Its translation: CASGPWGQGQPQHF.

J is TRBJ2-5 and V is TRBV18, with a tentative D call TRBD2 (6 bases). The DNA end is a closer match to TRBJ2-7, so the J assignment may be wrong. The V gene's germline CDR1 is KGHSH and CDR2 LQKENI. The CDR3 spans 14 residues. Here the CDR3 reads CASSPRFGSDEQYF. In DNA, the CDR3 is TGTGCCAGCTCACCAAGATTCGGGAGCGACGAGCAGTACTTC.

This clone was picked up one time. The same CDR3 also results from other DNA sequences found in this sample. V and J are TRBV5-1 and TRBJ2-1, with 10 bases that match TRBD2. CDR1 and CDR2 (germline): SGHRS, YFSETQ. The V and J ends lost 4 bases and 3 bases, in that order; junction bases with no gene match: 4. The CDR3 is made up of 15 amino acids. This CDR3 is CASSPLAGGYNEQFF. Written as DNA, the CDR3 is TGCGCCAGCAGCCCATTAGCGGGGGGCTACAATGAGCAGTTCTTC.

This chain links TRBV7-9 with TRBJ1-4; D might be TRBD1 (6 bases). Germline values: CDR1 SEHNR, CDR2 FQNEAQ (reference sequence). This CDR3 spans 15 amino acids. Trimming took 5 bases from V and 4 from J, leaving 14 bases between them. The CDR3 protein is CASSPQTGRNEKLFF. In DNA form, the CDR3 reads TGTGCCAGCAGCCCCCAGACAGGACGTAATGAAAAACTGTTTTTT.

V gene TRBV4-1 combines with J gene TRBJ2-7; 9 bases agree with TRBD2. V lost 0 bases to trimming and J lost 7 bases; unmatched junction nucleotides: 7. Germline CDR1 reads MGHRA; CDR2 reads YSYEKL. CDR3 length: 15 residues. Here the CDR3 DNA reads TGCGCCAGCAGCCAAGATTGGAGCGGGAGGTGGGAGCAGTACTTC. Its translation: CASSQDWSGRWEQYF.

The V call is TRBV19, the J call TRBJ1-1; 8 bases agree with TRBD1. Germline assignment: CDR1 LNHDA and CDR2 SQIVND (reference sequence). V was pared by 5 bases and J by 6 bases, with 11 bases of the junction left unmatched. The CDR3 extends over 15 amino acids. This CDR3 reads CASSPRTGRSSEAFF. In nucleotides, the CDR3 is TGTGCCAGTAGTCCTCGGACAGGGAGATCGTCTGAAGCTTTCTTT.

The chain carries TRBV2 and TRBJ2-5, with TRBD2 identical over 11 bases. Germline assignment: CDR1 SNHLY and CDR2 FYNNEI. The V gene end was trimmed by 6 bases and the J gene end by 6 bases; junction bases not matched to a gene: 9. CDR3 length: 15 residues. DNA for the CDR3: TGTGCCAGCAGGGGAGATAGCGGGAGGGTAAAGACCCAGTACTTC. Translated: CASRGDSGRVKTQYF.

The chain links TRBV11-3 to TRBJ2-1; 8 bases match TRBD2. With 0 bases clipped from V and 0 bases from J, the junction kept 10 bases outside the gene matches. Looked up from germline, CDR1 is SGHNT and CDR2 is YENEEA. The CDR3 extends over 19 amino acids. The CDR3: CASSLDLPLAGNSYNEQFF. DNA for the CDR3: TGTGCCAGCAGCTTAGATCTCCCCCTAGCGGGCAACTCCTACAATGAGCAGTTCTTC.

The chain uses TRBV11-3 and TRBJ1-1; TRBD1 agrees at 9 bases. The V and J ends lost 5 bases and 2 bases, in that order; junction bases with no gene match: 12. The germline CDR1 and CDR2 sequences are SGHNT and YENEEA. This CDR3 comprises 17 residues. DNA for the CDR3: TGTGCCAGCAGCCTACCTACCGGGACAGGGAGAAACACTGAAGCTTTCTTT. Translation gives CASSLPTGTGRNTEAFF.

This clone was counted once. The V and J genes are TRBV7-9 and TRBJ1-5; tentatively, D is TRBD1 (5 bases). V was clipped by 1 base and J by 2 bases, with 12 bases between them. The CDR3 contains 16 residues. Germline V gene data show CDR1 as SEHNR and CDR2 as FQNEAQ (reference sequence). The CDR3 here is CASSLGGEAGNQPQHF. Here the CDR3 DNA reads TGTGCCAGCAGCTTAGGGGGGGAAGCGGGCAATCAGCCCCAGCATTTT. Complete variable domain (other parts from reference TRBV7-9 and TRBJ1-5): DTGVSQNPRHKITKRGQNVTFRCDPISEHNRLYWYRQTLGQGPEFLTYFQNEAQLEKSRLLSDRFSAERPKGSFSTLEIQRTEQGDSAMYLCASSLGGEAGNQPQHFGDGTRLSIL.

The V gene is TRBV5-1, the J gene TRBJ2-7; 11 bases align to TRBD2. Per germline, CDR1 SGHRS and CDR2 YFSETQ. The J segment lost 7 bases and the V segment lost 6 bases, leaving 9 bases of the junction unmatched. The CDR3 has 14 residues. This CDR3 is CASTASGGFGEQYF. The CDR3 DNA is TGCGCCAGCACGGCTAGCGGGGGGTTTGGGGAGCAGTACTTC.

V usage is TRBV30 and J usage is TRBJ2-1, with D unresolved. Trimming took 0 bases from V and 9 from J, leaving 6 bases between them. This CDR3 is 11 amino acids long. Germline CDR1 and CDR2: GTSNPN and SVGIG (reference sequence). This chain's CDR3 is CAWSVLSEQFF. In DNA form, the CDR3 reads TGTGCCTGGAGTGTATTGAGTGAGCAGTTCTTC.

The V gene is TRBV20-1, the J gene TRBJ1-1; D might be TRBD1 (5 bases). Germline CDR1 DFQATT, CDR2 SNEGSKA (reference sequence). V dropped 7 bases and J dropped 1 base, with 7 bases sitting between them. The CDR3 is made up of 11 amino acids. The CDR3 DNA reads TGCAGTGTAGGGGAGAACACTGAAGCTTTCTTT. This encodes CSVGENTEAFF.

The CDR3 coding sequence is TGTGCCAGCAGTGGCCGGGTTAAAAACATTCAGTACTTC. Protein sequence: CASSGRVKNIQYF. The chain recombines TRBV2 with TRBJ2-4; no definite D call. The germline CDR1 and CDR2 sequences are SNHLY and FYNNEI. The CDR3 has 13 residues. Between the trimmed V and J ends, which lost 4 bases and 4 bases, there was a span of 8 bases.